This entry lists 2 T cell receptor beta chains sequenced from one sample in a study of vaccination and CD4 T cells after COVID-19. The sample's treatment: 10-day PBMC culture with coronavirus spike peptide pools or control peptides (ViraFEST assay). Their recognized antigens are unknown. Cultured CD4+ T-cell DNA underwent Oncomine TCR Beta short-read sequencing. TCRdb independently ran MiXCR on the PCR reads; one entry per CDR3 protein. The sample records about 18,000 distinct CDR3 sequences, 51% being singletons. The source material was CD4+ T cells from blood, cultured in vitro, sampled before SARS-CoV-2 vaccination. The receptors shown here come from a human donor who had recovered from COVID-19.

The rearrangement uses TRBV20-1 and TRBJ1-4; 10 bases agree with TRBD1. This CDR3 region has 14 residues. The V and J ends lost 4 bases and 7 bases, in that order; junction bases with no gene match: 6. Germline CDR1 and CDR2: DFQATT and SNEGSKA (reference sequence). The CDR3 nucleotides are TGCAGTGCTAAGACAGGGGGCGCGGGTGAAAAACTGTTTTTT. This sequence encodes CSAKTGGAGEKLFF.

CDR3 sequence: CASKGQSSYEQYF. The CDR3 DNA reads as TGTGCCAGCAAGGGGCAGAGCTCCTACGAGCAGTACTTC. The chain uses TRBV27 and TRBJ2-7; possibly TRBD1 for D (5 bases). Germline loops: CDR1 MNHEY, CDR2 SMNVEV (reference sequence). V was cut by 7 bases and J by 0 bases, with 10 bases left in between. The CDR3 length is 13 residues.